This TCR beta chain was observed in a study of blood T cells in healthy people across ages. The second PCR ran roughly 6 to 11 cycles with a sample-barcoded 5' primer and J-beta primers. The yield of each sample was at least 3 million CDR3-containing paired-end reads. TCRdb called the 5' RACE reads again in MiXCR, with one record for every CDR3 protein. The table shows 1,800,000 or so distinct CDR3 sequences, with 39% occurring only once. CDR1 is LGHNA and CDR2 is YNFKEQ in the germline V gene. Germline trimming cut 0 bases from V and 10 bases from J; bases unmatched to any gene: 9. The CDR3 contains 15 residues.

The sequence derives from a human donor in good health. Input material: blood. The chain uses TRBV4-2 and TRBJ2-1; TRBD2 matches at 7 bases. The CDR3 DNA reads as TGTGCCAGCAGCCAAGATGGGCTAGCGGTCGACGAGCAGTTCTTC. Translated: CASSQDGLAVDEQFF.